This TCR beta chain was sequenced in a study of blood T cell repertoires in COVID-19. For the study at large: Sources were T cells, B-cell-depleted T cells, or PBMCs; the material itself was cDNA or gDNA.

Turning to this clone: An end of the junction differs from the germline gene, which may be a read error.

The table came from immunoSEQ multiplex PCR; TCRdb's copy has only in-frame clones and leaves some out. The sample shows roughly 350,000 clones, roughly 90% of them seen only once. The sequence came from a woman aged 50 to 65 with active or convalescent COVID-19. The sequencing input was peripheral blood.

CDR3: CASSLASAWDNGSEANVLTF. The CDR3 DNA reads as TGTGCCAGCAGCTTAGCCTCAGCATGGGACAACGGTTCTGAGGCCAACGTCCTGACTTTC. This chain joins TRBV11-3 and TRBJ2-6; tentatively, D is TRBD1 (6 bases). Germline assignment: CDR1 SGHNT and CDR2 YENEEA. The CDR3 has 20 residues.